The present T cell receptor (beta chain) was sequenced within a study of blood T cell repertoires in COVID-19. Overall study: Researchers got acute and convalescent COVID-19 samples from the United States, Italy and Spain.

Repertoires were generated with immunoSEQ multiplex PCR, while TCRdb's copy carries only in-frame clones and drops some. The data contain 150,000 or so clones, approximately 80% of them singletons. Germline assignment: CDR1 MGHDK and CDR2 SYGVNS. Trimming removed 6 bases at V and 8 bases at J, with 16 bases between. The CDR3 totals 13 residues. The clonotype originates from a woman between 55 and 75 years old with acute or convalescent COVID-19. Sequencing input: peripheral blood. The chain combines TRBV25-1 with TRBJ1-2; D is unresolved. The CDR3 protein is CASSSSGIGGYTF. The CDR3 DNA sequence: TGTGCCAGCAGCTCATCGGGTATCGGAGGCTACACCTTC.